The present T cell receptor beta chain was sequenced within a study of T-cell memory formation after mild COVID-19. The sample holds a few counts of this clonotype. The antigen is not known. Findings of the study overall: Cross-reactive memory seemingly joined, as some responding clones were found in pre-infection memory.

One entry per CDR3 protein results from TCRdb running MiXCR on the 5' RACE reads. The sample contains a few hundred thousand distinct CDR3 sequences, 10% to 13% of which appear only once. Per the germline V gene, CDR1 is SGHVS and CDR2 is FQNEAQ. V trimming: 0 bases; J trimming: 12 bases; junction bases outside the gene matches: 18. The CDR3 spans 18 residues. The sequenced sample consisted of PBMCs or a T cell subset sorted from them (not recorded which). The gene calls are TRBV7-8 and TRBJ2-1; TRBD1 aligns across 9 bases. The origin of this receptor is a young man who had mild COVID-19 (a few samples of this study predate the infection). Cell type and time point are not known. The CDR3 protein is CASSLARIGTGPFSAQFF. The DNA for the CDR3 is TGTGCCAGCAGCTTAGCGAGAATTGGGACAGGGCCTTTTTCTGCGCAGTTCTTC.